One sample yielded the 32 T cell receptor beta chains listed below, sequenced in a study of T cells expressing NK-cell markers. Reanalyzing the 5' RACE reads, TCRdb keeps one entry per CDR3 protein, without DNA. With approximately 420,000 distinct CDR3 sequences in the sample, the ten largest clones hold about 10%. Sequenced material: blood T cells: a sorted CD56 or NKG2C T cell subset, CD4+ or CD8+ T cells, or bulk PBMC T cells (not recorded which). The receptors stem from a woman between 45 and 65 years old in good health.

This sequence joins TRBV20-1 and TRBJ2-2; TCRdb gives TRBD1 as the D gene, but with no DNA this cannot be confirmed. Per germline, CDR1 DFQATT and CDR2 SNEGSKA (reference sequence). This CDR3 region has 16 residues. CDR3 protein: CSATPGSRTNTGELFF.

The chain joins TRBV6-2 or TRBV6-3 to TRBJ2-6; TCRdb calls TRBD2, which cannot be checked without DNA. This CDR3 has 19 amino acids. Germline CDR1 is MNHEY and CDR2 is SVGEGT. The CDR3 reads CASSRGLAGDWTGANVLTF.

The chain joins TRBV5-1 to TRBJ2-3; checking the TCRdb D call of TRBD2 is not possible without DNA. Germline CDR1 reads SGHRS; CDR2 reads YFSETQ. This CDR3 is built from 16 residues. CDR3 in amino acids: CASSWTSGRPADTQYF.

The chain employs TRBV19 and TRBJ2-1; TCRdb picks TRBD2, but there is no DNA to check that call. Germline-derived CDR1 and CDR2 are LNHDA and SQIVND (reference sequence). This CDR3 comprises 13 residues. CDR3 sequence reads: CASWGLAYNEQFF.

This chain connects TRBV11-2 to TRBJ1-4; TCRdb gives TRBD1 as the D gene, but with no DNA this cannot be confirmed. The germline V gene has CDR1 SGHAT and CDR2 FQNNGV. This CDR3 is 14 amino acids long. The CDR3: CASSSRTAGEKLFF.

CDR3 amino acids: CASSSHRDRVGYEQYF. The V and J genes are TRBV12-3 or TRBV12-4 and TRBJ2-7; checking the TCRdb D call of TRBD1 is not possible without DNA. CDR3 length: 16 residues.

The chain recombines TRBV19 with TRBJ1-5; without DNA, the TCRdb call of TRBD1 cannot be checked. Germline CDR1 reads LNHDA; CDR2 reads SQIVND (reference sequence). CDR3 length: 14 amino acids. Here the CDR3 reads CASSYRTGNQPQHF. Full variable domain (outside the CDR3, taken from reference TRBV19 and TRBJ1-5): DGGITQSPKYLFRKEGQNVTLSCEQNLNHDAMYWYRQDPGQGLRLIYYSQIVNDFQKGDIAEGYSVSREKKESFPLTVTSAQKNPTAFYLCASSYRTGNQPQHFGDGTRLSIL.

V usage is TRBV6-6 and J usage is TRBJ1-5; TCRdb outputs TRBD1, but without DNA this stays unchecked. The CDR3 loop spans 13 amino acids. CDR1 is MNHNY and CDR2 is SVGAGI in the germline V gene (reference sequence). CDR3 protein: CASDPLWGQPQHF.

The rearrangement links TRBV5-4 to TRBJ2-1. The CDR3 runs to 12 residues. The germline gives CDR1 SGHNT, CDR2 YYREEE (reference sequence). The CDR3 loop reads CASSLWSDEQFF.

V gene TRBV24-1 combines with J gene TRBJ1-1; TCRdb proposes TRBD1, but this gene call is untestable without DNA. The CDR3 loop spans 14 amino acids. Per the germline V gene, CDR1 is KGHDR and CDR2 is SFDVKD. CDR3 protein: CATSEGTVNTEAFF.

The chain joins TRBV11-3 to TRBJ2-6. CDR1 SGHNT and CDR2 YENEEA come from the germline V gene. The CDR3 covers 19 residues. CDR3 residues: CASSFNPIMASSGANVLTF.

The chain is built from TRBV5-1 and TRBJ2-7; with no DNA, the TCRdb D assignment of TRBD2 cannot be verified. Germline CDR1 reads SGHRS; CDR2 reads YFSETQ. This CDR3 is built from 16 residues. The CDR3 loop reads CASGGLAGSSSYEQYF.

The V gene is TRBV5-1, the J gene TRBJ1-1. CDR1 is SGHRS and CDR2 is YFSETQ in the germline V gene. The CDR3 runs 14 residues. CDR3 in amino acids: CASSLARGNAEAFF.

J is TRBJ2-1 and V is TRBV12-3 or TRBV12-4; checking the TCRdb D call of TRBD1 is not possible without DNA. The CDR3 is 14 amino acids. CDR3 amino acids: CASSQGTSYNEQFF.

The chain joins TRBV20-1 to TRBJ2-5; the D call of TRBD2 rests on TCRdb alone, since no DNA is present to check it. CDR1 DFQATT and CDR2 SNEGSKA come from the germline V gene (reference sequence). This CDR3 has 14 residues. This CDR3 reads CSATPGTWGETQYF.

V is TRBV7-9 and J is TRBJ2-5; TCRdb's D gene call, TRBD1, goes unchecked for lack of DNA. CDR3 length: 15 amino acids. Germline assignment: CDR1 SEHNR and CDR2 FQNEAQ (reference sequence). This chain's CDR3 is CASSLGQGVQETQYF. Using reference TRBV7-9 and TRBJ2-5 for the parts outside the CDR3, the full variable domain is DTGVSQNPRHKITKRGQNVTFRCDPISEHNRLYWYRQTLGQGPEFLTYFQNEAQLEKSRLLSDRFSAERPKGSFSTLEIQRTEQGDSAMYLCASSLGQGVQETQYFGPGTRLLVL.

The chain recombines TRBV12-3 or TRBV12-4 with TRBJ2-1; TCRdb returns TRBD2, unconfirmable since there is no DNA. The CDR3 runs 14 residues. CDR3 loop: CASLFRRMPDEQFF.

The chain couples TRBV5-4 to TRBJ1-2; absent DNA, TCRdb's TRBD1 call cannot be checked. The germline V gene encodes CDR1 SGHNT and CDR2 YYREEE (reference sequence). The CDR3 has 15 amino acids. CDR3 amino acids: CASRVQGQINYGYTF.

The chain joins TRBV15 to TRBJ2-3. Germline loops: CDR1 LNHNV, CDR2 YYDKDF (reference sequence). The CDR3 spans 17 residues. CDR3 loop: CATSREPSGRDTDTQYF.

This chain joins TRBV5-1 and TRBJ2-3; TCRdb lists TRBD2, though no DNA is available to test this call. The CDR3 totals 18 residues. The germline V gene encodes CDR1 SGHRS and CDR2 YFSETQ. CDR3 protein: CASSLAVMWESSTDTQYF.

The chain employs TRBV12-3 or TRBV12-4 and TRBJ1-1; TCRdb indicates TRBD1, and absent DNA this call remains unverified. The CDR3 runs to 14 residues. This CDR3 reads CASSLMTGGTEAFF.

The CDR3 sequence is CASSQDGGTSYNEQFF. The chain joins TRBV4-2 to TRBJ2-1. The CDR3 covers 16 residues. Germline V lookup: CDR1 LGHNA, CDR2 YNFKEQ.

The chain combines TRBV6-1 with TRBJ1-1. CDR1 is MNHNS, CDR2 SASEGT, per germline. The CDR3 is 16 amino acids. This CDR3 reads CASGYSQFTLDTEAFF.

The rearrangement links TRBV5-5 to TRBJ2-5. This CDR3 spans 15 amino acids. Germline CDR1 reads SGHKS; CDR2 reads YYEKEE (reference sequence). The CDR3 protein is CASSLVDALGETQYF.

This chain connects TRBV25-1 to TRBJ2-2; TCRdb's D gene call, TRBD1, goes unchecked for lack of DNA. This CDR3 spans 12 amino acids. Germline V gene data show CDR1 as MGHDK and CDR2 as SYGVNS. Here the CDR3 reads CASSAGGWELFF. Supplemented by reference TRBV25-1 and TRBJ2-2, the full variable domain reads EADIYQTPRYLVIGTGKKITLECSQTMGHDKMYWYQQDPGMELHLIHYSYGVNSTEKGDLSSESTVSRIRTEHFPLTLESARPSHTSQYLCASSAGGWELFFGEGSRLTVL.

The CDR3 here is CASSDPLGKDRSGKNIQYF. The V gene is TRBV4-1, the J gene TRBJ2-4; TCRdb calls TRBD1, which cannot be checked without DNA. CDR3 size: 19 residues. Germline assignment: CDR1 MGHRA and CDR2 YSYEKL.

This chain uses TRBV5-1 with TRBJ2-7. The CDR3 is made up of 13 amino acids. Germline V gene sequence: CDR1 SGHRS, CDR2 YFSETQ. The chain's CDR3 is CASSFRPTDEQYF.

This rearrangement joins TRBV27 to TRBJ2-1; the TCRdb call, TRBD1, lacks DNA for checking. CDR3 length: 14 residues. Germline values: CDR1 MNHEY, CDR2 SMNVEV (reference sequence). The CDR3: CASSLSGLPGEQFF.

This chain uses TRBV4-1 with TRBJ1-4; with no DNA, the TCRdb D assignment of TRBD1 cannot be verified. Germline V gene sequence: CDR1 MGHRA, CDR2 YSYEKL. The CDR3 loop spans 14 amino acids. CDR3 protein: CASSLAGTGEKLFF.

The V call is TRBV7-2, the J call TRBJ1-1; with no DNA, the TCRdb D assignment of TRBD1 cannot be verified. The CDR3 runs to 14 residues. The V gene's germline CDR1 is SGHTA and CDR2 FQGNSA. This CDR3 reads CASSLVGDREKAFF. The entire variable domain, with the rest obtained from reference TRBV7-2 and TRBJ1-1, is as follows: GAGVSQSPSNKVTEKGKDVELRCDPISGHTALYWYRQSLGQGLEFLIYFQGNSAPDKSGLPSDRFSAERTGGSVSTLTIQRTQQEDSAVYLCASSLVGDREKAFFGQGTRLTVV.

The chain joins TRBV5-4 to TRBJ1-1; lacking DNA, the TRBD1 call made by TCRdb goes unchecked. CDR3 size: 15 residues. Germline V gives CDR1 SGHNT, CDR2 YYREEE (reference sequence). CDR3 sequence: CASRKDRGADTEAFF.

The V gene is TRBV7-9, the J gene TRBJ1-3. CDR1 is SEHNR, CDR2 FQNEAQ, per germline (reference sequence). The CDR3 loop spans 14 amino acids. The CDR3 region is CASSLGSSGNTIYF.